The 9 T cell receptor beta chains in this list originate from one sample, sequenced in a study of blood T cell repertoires in COVID-19. Profiling relied on immunoSEQ multiplex PCR, and the TCRdb table lists in-frame clones only, not all of them. The profile shows 200,000 or so clones, roughly nine tenths of them singletons. The sequencing sample was made of PBMCs or T cells enriched from blood (not recorded which). The receptors come from a woman aged 25 to 45 who had recovered from COVID-19.

This chain links TRBV18 with TRBJ1-5; possibly TRBD1 for D (5 bases). This CDR3 is built from 16 residues. The germline CDR1 and CDR2 sequences are KGHSH and LQKENI. V lost 0 bases and J lost 7, with 16 bases in between. CDR3 sequence: CASSPPGGVGGQPQHF. CDR3 nucleotide sequence: TGTGCCAGCTCACCACCGGGAGGAGTTGGGGGGCAGCCCCAGCATTTT. Combining the CDR3 with reference TRBV18 and TRBJ1-5 gives the whole variable domain NAGVMQNPRHLVRRRGQEARLRCSPMKGHSHVYWYRQLPEEGLKFMVYLQKENIIDESGMPKERFSAEFPKEGPSILRIQQVVRGDSAAYFCASSPPGGVGGQPQHFGDGTRLSIL.

The chain is built from TRBV24-1 and TRBJ1-1; TRBD1 is a possible D gene (6 bases). V was clipped by 1 base and J by 0 bases, with 20 bases between them. CDR3 length equals 19 residues. The germline V gene encodes CDR1 KGHDR and CDR2 SFDVKD. In nucleotides, the CDR3 is TGTGCCACCAGTGATTTACAGTACAGGGATGAACCCCTGAACACTGAAGCTTTCTTT. Protein product: CATSDLQYRDEPLNTEAFF.

V is TRBV11-1 and J is TRBJ1-1; no clear D. V lost 5 bases and J 5 bases, leaving 15 bases between the germline ends. The CDR3 extends over 14 amino acids. Germline V gene data show CDR1 as SGHAT and CDR2 as FQDESV (reference sequence). This CDR3 is CASSLMEGRTEAFF. The CDR3 DNA reads as TGTGCCAGCAGCCTCATGGAGGGTAGGACTGAAGCTTTCTTT.

This chain connects TRBV5-4 to TRBJ2-3; 10 bases agree with TRBD2. Germline CDR1 and CDR2: SGHNT and YYREEE (reference sequence). This CDR3 has 14 residues. After removal of 0 bases from V and 8 bases from J, the junction contained 3 bases not matched to a gene. CDR3 in amino acids: CASSLERGGGTQYF. The CDR3 DNA reads TGTGCCAGCAGCTTGGAGCGGGGGGGCGGTACGCAGTATTTT.

The chain uses TRBV14 and TRBJ2-1; unclear D gene. The length of the CDR3 is 12 residues. Germline values: CDR1 SGHDN, CDR2 FVKESK. Trimming took off 4 bases at V and 8 bases at J, with 9 bases between the two ends. In DNA form, the CDR3 reads TGTGCCAGCAGCCCAGGTAACTATGAGCAGTTCTTC. Its translation is CASSPGNYEQFF. The full variable domain, rest sourced from reference TRBV14 and TRBJ2-1, is EAGVTQFPSHSVIEKGQTVTLRCDPISGHDNLYWYRRVMGKEIKFLLHFVKESKQDESGMPNNRFLAERTGGTYSTLKVQPAELEDSGVYFCASSPGNYEQFFGPGTRLTVL.

The chain employs TRBV9 and TRBJ2-6; possible D gene TRBD1, 6 bases. The CDR3 length is 17 residues. Trimming removed 1 base at V and 0 bases at J, with 11 bases between. Germline V lookup: CDR1 SGDLS, CDR2 YYNGEE. In DNA, the CDR3 is TGTGCCAGCAGCGTACCGGACAGTAGCTCTGGGGCCAACGTCCTGACTTTC. It is translated as CASSVPDSSSGANVLTF.

As for this clone: The same CDR3 is also encoded by other DNA sequences in this sample. This rearrangement joins TRBV12-3 or TRBV12-4 to TRBJ1-1; D remains unclear. The CDR3 contains 12 residues. The V gene lost 6 bases and the J gene lost 0 bases, with 5 bases spanning the gap. CDR3: CASSEMNTEAFF. CDR3 DNA sequence: TGTGCCAGCAGCGAGATGAACACTGAAGCTTTCTTT.

V is TRBV7-8 and J is TRBJ1-2, with 9 bases fitting TRBD1. The CDR3 contains 16 residues. Trimming at V came to 6 bases and at J to 4 bases, leaving 12 bases not matched to a gene. Germline CDR1 reads SGHVS; CDR2 reads FQNEAQ. The CDR3: CASSSFSGQGPYGYTF. CDR3 sequence (DNA): TGTGCCAGCAGTTCATTCTCGGGACAGGGCCCCTATGGCTACACCTTC.

This clone is a singleton in its sample. The chain is built from TRBV27 and TRBJ2-1, with 8 bases matching TRBD1. The V gene's germline CDR1 is MNHEY and CDR2 SMNVEV (reference sequence). This CDR3 has 14 amino acids. Trimming cost V 3 bases and J 10 bases; bases outside gene matches: 8. The CDR3 region is CASSFGQGAGEQFF. The CDR3 DNA reads as TGTGCCAGCAGTTTTGGGCAGGGGGCGGGGGAGCAGTTCTTC.